This note documents a single TCR beta chain sequence. Its cognate antigen is unknown. The sample belongs to a study of identifying expanded T cells in peripheral blood. Points from the study as a whole: Clone count variance between roughly two-week samples rose with total template count. Technical replicates showed around 1.2 changed clones; around 2 weeks roughly 16; four weeks 19.

Using immunoSEQ multiplex PCR, the repertoire was profiled, and TCRdb retains in-frame clones only, with some absent. This table holds 84,000 or so clones, over 85% found once. Collection occurred without any documented infections or immune events in donors. V was pared by 7 bases and J by 3 bases, with 3 bases between. The CDR3 runs to 9 residues. Germline V lookup: CDR1 SQVTM, CDR2 ANQGSEA. V gene TRBV29-1 combines with J gene TRBJ1-1; D is undetermined. Sequencing was done on a sample of blood. This sequence was found in a person aged 18 to 75 in good health. The CDR3 is CSGHTEAFF. In DNA, the CDR3 is TGCAGCGGGCACACTGAAGCTTTCTTT.